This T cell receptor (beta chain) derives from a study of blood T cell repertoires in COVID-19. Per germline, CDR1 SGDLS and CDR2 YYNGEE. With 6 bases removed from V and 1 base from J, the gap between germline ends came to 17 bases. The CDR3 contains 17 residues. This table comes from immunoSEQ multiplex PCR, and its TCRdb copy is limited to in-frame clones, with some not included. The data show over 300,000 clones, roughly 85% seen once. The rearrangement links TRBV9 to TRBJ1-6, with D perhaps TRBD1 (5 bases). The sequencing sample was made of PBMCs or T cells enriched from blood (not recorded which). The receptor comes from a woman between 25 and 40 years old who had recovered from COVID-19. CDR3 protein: CASIPRPQGSYNSPLHF. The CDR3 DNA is TGTGCCAGCATCCCAAGGCCCCAGGGTTCCTATAATTCACCCCTCCACTTT.